The 18 T cell receptor beta chains below come from one sample, sequenced in a study of human T cells and chemical hapten exposure. Regarding time point: healthy volunteer bleed at 2 weeks. Total RNA was isolated from unfractionated whole blood. TCRdb re-derived calls from the RACE reads in MiXCR, one entry per CDR3 protein. This repertoire shows roughly 120,000 distinct CDR3 sequences, about 8.2% found once; its top ten account for around 1.7%. Specimen: whole blood. All receptors derive from a male donor in good health. Some clones in this sample may be carry-over from other donors' samples.

CDR3 nucleotide sequence: TGTGCCAGCAGCTTAGCTACCTCCAGGGGTTTCTACAATGAGCAGTTCTTC. Translated: CASSLATSRGFYNEQFF. This chain connects TRBV11-1 to TRBJ2-1; D is possibly TRBD1 (6 bases). Trimming shortened V by 0 bases and J by 3 bases, and 15 bases separated the two germline ends. The germline V gene has CDR1 SGHAT and CDR2 FQDESV (reference sequence). CDR3 length equals 17 residues.

This clonotype was counted many times. This rearrangement joins TRBV7-8 to TRBJ2-1; D call uncertain. The length of the CDR3 is 15 residues. CDR1 SGHVS and CDR2 FQNEAQ come from the germline V gene. V was cut by 7 bases and J by 3 bases, with 16 bases left in between. CDR3 residues: CASTHQRVGYNEQFF. In DNA form, the CDR3 reads TGTGCCAGCACCCACCAGCGTGTTGGCTACAATGAGCAGTTCTTC.

In this sample, this clonotype turned up many times. This chain uses TRBV6-1 with TRBJ1-5; maybe TRBD1 (6 bases). The germline V and J ends were trimmed by 6 bases and 4 bases, with 16 bases remaining between them. The CDR3 has 15 amino acids. CDR1 is MNHNS, CDR2 SASEGT, per germline. As DNA, the CDR3 is TGTGCCAGCAGCACCACTAACAGGGAAAATCAGCCCCAGCATTTT. This gives the protein CASSTTNRENQPQHF.

The chain employs TRBV18 and TRBJ1-2; no firm D call. V was trimmed by 3 bases and J by 8 bases, leaving 13 bases between them. The CDR3 is 13 amino acids. The germline gives CDR1 KGHSH, CDR2 LQKENI. Here the CDR3 DNA reads TGTGCCAGCTCACCGTCCGACCCAAGCGGCTACACCTTC. This gives the protein CASSPSDPSGYTF.

The gene calls are TRBV29-1 and TRBJ1-5; TRBD1 aligns across 10 bases. CDR3 length: 13 residues. V dropped 1 base and J dropped 6; count of bases not matched to a gene: 0. Germline V gives CDR1 SQVTM, CDR2 ANQGSEA. CDR3 DNA: TGCAGCGTTGAAGGGACAGGGGGTCAGCCCCAGCATTTT. This gives the protein CSVEGTGGQPQHF.

This clonotype was seen a few times. The V and J genes are TRBV5-1 and TRBJ1-1; the D is unclear. CDR1 and CDR2 from the germline V gene are SGHRS and YFSETQ. CDR3 length equals 13 residues. Trimming took 4 bases from V and 1 from J, leaving 8 bases between them. CDR3 sequence (DNA): TGCGCCAGCAGCCTGCCGGAGAACACTGAAGCTTTCTTT. It codes for CASSLPENTEAFF. Complete variable domain (other parts from reference TRBV5-1 and TRBJ1-1): KAGVTQTPRYLIKTRGQQVTLSCSPISGHRSVSWYQQTPGQGLQFLFEYFSETQRNKGNFPGRFSGRQFSNSRSEMNVSTLELGDSALYLCASSLPENTEAFFGQGTRLTVV.

The chain carries TRBV5-1 and TRBJ2-2, with D perhaps matching TRBD1 (5 bases). CDR1 is SGHRS, CDR2 YFSETQ, per germline. CDR3 length equals 14 residues. Trimming removed 5 bases at V and 1 base at J, with 9 bases between. CDR3 sequence: CASSSRVNTGELFF. The CDR3 DNA sequence: TGCGCCAGCAGTTCCAGGGTGAACACCGGGGAGCTGTTTTTT.

This clonotype was counted ten times or more. At one end the junction does not follow the germline gene, possibly because of a read error. The chain joins TRBV6-1 to TRBJ2-1; 11 bases are shared with TRBD2. The CDR3 is made up of 15 amino acids. Germline-derived CDR1 and CDR2 are MNHNS and SASEGT. The CDR3 loop reads CASSEETSGSSSEGF. The CDR3 coding sequence is TGTGCCAGCAGTGAAGAAACTAGCGGGAGTTCCTCAGAGGGGTTC.

In its sample, this clonotype was seen many times. The chain employs TRBV6-6 and TRBJ1-2, with TRBD1 identical over 8 bases. Germline V lookup: CDR1 MNHNY, CDR2 SVGAGI (reference sequence). The CDR3 is 14 amino acids. The V gene end was trimmed by 3 bases and the J gene end by 3 bases; junction bases not matched to a gene: 3. CDR3 region: CASSYQGADYGYTF. The CDR3 region has the DNA TGTGCCAGCAGTTATCAGGGGGCTGACTATGGCTACACCTTC.

This clonotype was seen only a few times. This chain uses TRBV10-3 with TRBJ1-1, with D possibly being TRBD1 (5 bases). Germline V gives CDR1 ENHRY, CDR2 SYGVKD. This CDR3 has 12 amino acids. The V end lost 6 bases, the J end lost 5 bases, and 10 bases lay between the germline ends. CDR3 amino acids: CAISRDSTEAFF. For the CDR3, the DNA is TGTGCCATCAGCAGAGACAGTACTGAAGCTTTCTTT.

This clonotype was recorded a few times. The gene calls are TRBV9 and TRBJ2-7; TRBD2 might be the D (6 bases). Looked up from germline, CDR1 is SGDLS and CDR2 is YYNGEE. The germline V and J ends were trimmed by 4 bases and 3 bases, with 17 bases remaining between them. This CDR3 contains 15 residues. CDR3 protein: CASSRGTSAFYEQYF. In DNA, the CDR3 is TGTGCCAGCAGCCGCGGGACCTCCGCATTCTACGAGCAGTACTTC.

This clonotype was observed a handful of times. For the CDR3, the DNA is TGCAGCGTTGATCACCCGCAGAAAGGCTACACCTTC. It translates to CSVDHPQKGYTF. The chain combines TRBV29-1 with TRBJ1-2; D gene unclear. In germline, CDR1 is SQVTM, CDR2 ANQGSEA. The CDR3 extends over 12 amino acids. Trimming shortened V by 3 bases and J by 8 bases, and 13 bases separated the two germline ends.

In this sample, this clonotype turned up many times. The chain joins TRBV29-1 to TRBJ2-7, with 12 bases that match TRBD2. V trimming: 4 bases; J trimming: 2 bases; junction bases outside the gene matches: 0. The CDR3 is made up of 13 amino acids. Germline CDR1 is SQVTM and CDR2 is ANQGSEA. This CDR3 reads CSVGLAGAYEQYF. The CDR3 DNA reads as TGCAGCGTTGGACTAGCGGGAGCCTACGAGCAGTACTTC.

This clonotype showed up many times. The chain links TRBV7-9 to TRBJ2-7; tentatively, D is TRBD2 (5 bases). This CDR3 comprises 17 residues. CDR1 and CDR2 from the germline V gene are SEHNR and FQNEAQ (reference sequence). The V end was cut by 2 bases, the J end by 0 bases, with 17 bases between. This CDR3 is CASSLPSGRPSSYEQYF. CDR3 sequence (DNA): TGTGCCAGCAGCTTACCCAGCGGAAGACCAAGCTCCTACGAGCAGTACTTC.

This clonotype has more than one count but fewer than ten. The V call is TRBV27, the J call TRBJ2-7; D gene unclear. The CDR3 sequence is 13 residues long. Looked up from germline, CDR1 is MNHEY and CDR2 is SMNVEV (reference sequence). V dropped 5 bases and J dropped 0 bases, with 8 bases sitting between them. CDR3 region: CASSERSSYEQYF. CDR3 coding DNA: TGTGCCAGCAGTGAACGGAGCTCCTACGAGCAGTACTTC.

This clonotype has just a few counts. This chain links TRBV27 with TRBJ2-1; 11 bases line up with TRBD2. V was clipped by 3 bases and J by 6 bases; unmatched bases: 4. CDR3 length: 15 residues. CDR1 MNHEY and CDR2 SMNVEV come from the germline V gene (reference sequence). CDR3 sequence reads: CASSFSGRASNEQFF. The CDR3 nucleotides are TGTGCCAGCAGTTTTAGCGGGAGGGCCAGCAATGAGCAGTTCTTC.

This clonotype has a count of ten or more. The V gene is TRBV7-9, the J gene TRBJ2-7, with TRBD1 identical over 8 bases. Germline lookup yields CDR1 SEHNR and CDR2 FQNEAQ (reference sequence). The CDR3 runs to 14 residues. V lost 5 bases and J lost 1; bases outside the gene matches: 4. CDR3 sequence: CASSPGGASYEQYF. The DNA of the CDR3 is TGTGCCAGCAGCCCAGGGGGCGCGTCCTACGAGCAGTACTTC.

This clonotype was picked up many times. The V call is TRBV7-2, the J call TRBJ2-1; perhaps TRBD1 as D (6 bases). This CDR3 has 16 amino acids. Germline V gene lookup returns CDR1 SGHTA and CDR2 FQGNSA. V was cut by 5 bases and J by 4 bases, with 18 bases left in between. Here the CDR3 reads CASSPDNRVLYNEQFF. CDR3 nucleotide sequence: TGTGCCAGCAGCCCAGACAACAGGGTCCTATACAATGAGCAGTTCTTC. The variable domain in full, with the rest retrieved from reference TRBV7-2 and TRBJ2-1, is GAGVSQSPSNKVTEKGKDVELRCDPISGHTALYWYRQSLGQGLEFLIYFQGNSAPDKSGLPSDRFSAERTGGSVSTLTIQRTQQEDSAVYLCASSPDNRVLYNEQFFGPGTRLTVL.